The rows below give T cell receptor beta chains drawn from one sample of a study of cytomegalovirus exposure and HLA in healthy donors. Profiling relied on immunoSEQ multiplex PCR, and the TCRdb table lists in-frame clones only, not all of them. The data hold 60,000 or so clones, with roughly 90% observed a single time. Sequenced: PBMCs. The receptor set was obtained from a man younger than 45 in good health and CMV-seropositive. The CDR3 runs from the conserved cysteine through the conserved F or W. The D gene is left open where the match is weak. Clone size is given for some rows only: seen once, a few or many times, or a class if the clone is expanded.

>-|TRBV12-5|TRBJ2-2|-
CASGSPVRLLNTGELFF
TGTGCTAGTGGCTCCCCCGTGAGGCTATTGAACACCGGGGAGCTGTTTTTT
>-|TRBV7-3|TRBJ2-5|-
CASSIRVQETQYF
TGTGCCAGCAGCATCCGGGTGCAAGAGACCCAGTACTTC
>-|TRBV27|TRBJ2-7|-
CASLGGPSYEQYF
TGTGCCAGCCTGGGGGGGCCCTCCTACGAGCAGTACTTC
>-|TRBV28|TRBJ2-1|TRBD2
CASSLSSGGGTYNEQFF
TGTGCCAGCAGTTTAAGTTCGGGGGGAGGGACCTACAATGAGCAGTTCTTC
>-|TRBV6-4|TRBJ2-2|TRBD2
CASSNFYRWSSGSNTGELFF
TGTGCCAGCAGTAATTTCTATCGCTGGTCGAGCGGGAGTAACACCGGGGAGCTGTTTTTT
>-|TRBV11-2|TRBJ2-3|-
CASSPLDTQYF
TGTGCCAGCAGCCCCCTGGATACGCAGTATTTT
>-|TRBV4-3|TRBJ2-1|-
CASSQDVSNEQFF
TGCGCCAGCAGCCAAGATGTGAGCAATGAGCAGTTCTTC
>-|TRBV19|TRBJ2-3|-
CASSSQGSTDTQYF
TGTGCCAGTAGTAGTCAGGGGAGCACAGATACGCAGTATTTT
>-|TRBV19|TRBJ1-6|-
CASSITDTMNSPLHF
TGTGCCAGTAGTATTACTGACACGATGAATTCACCCCTCCACTTT
>-|TRBV11-2|TRBJ2-7|-
CASSLVFSNYEQYF
TGTGCCAGCAGCTTAGTTTTCAGTAACTACGAGCAGTACTTC
>-|TRBV7-3|TRBJ2-1|-
CASSLSRSEDGDEQFF
TGTGCCAGCAGCTTAAGCCGCAGCGAGGACGGGGATGAGCAGTTCTTC
>once|TRBV29-1|TRBJ2-3|TRBD2
CSGGLAGDTQYF
TGCAGCGGGGGGCTAGCGGGAGATACGCAGTATTTT
>-|TRBV27|TRBJ2-2|-
CASSSVPPRGTGELFF
TGTGCCAGCAGTTCCGTGCCGCCTCGAGGCACCGGGGAGCTGTTTTTT
>-|TRBV5-4|TRBJ2-7|TRBD2
CASSLRLAGEASYEQYF
TGTGCCAGCAGCTTGAGGCTAGCGGGAGAGGCGTCCTACGAGCAGTACTTC
>few|TRBV5-8|TRBJ2-3|TRBD2
CASSKGLAGPGTSTDTQYF
TGTGCCAGCAGCAAGGGACTAGCGGGACCGGGTACTAGCACAGATACGCAGTATTTT
>-|TRBV7-9|TRBJ1-3|TRBD1
CSSSFGIIGGLPGNTIYF
TGTTCCAGCAGCTTCGGAATTATAGGGGGCCTCCCTGGAAACACCATATATTTT
>-|TRBV27|TRBJ2-3|TRBD1
CASSLDRLDPDTQYF
TGTGCCAGCAGTCTGGACAGGTTGGATCCAGATACGCAGTATTTT
>-|TRBV18|TRBJ2-5|-
CASSPGGRREETQYF
TGTGCCAGCTCACCAGGGGGCCGTAGAGAAGAGACCCAGTACTTC
>-|TRBV5-1|TRBJ2-6|TRBD2
CASSSLADPGANVLTF
TGCGCCAGCAGCTCACTAGCGGACCCTGGGGCCAACGTCCTGACTTTC
>-|TRBV7-2|TRBJ2-1|-
CASSPFWSSYNEQFF
TGTGCCAGCAGCCCCTTTTGGAGCTCCTACAATGAGCAGTTCTTC